The present TCR beta chain was sequenced within a study of blood T cell repertoires in COVID-19. As for the study in general: Acute-phase and convalescent COVID-19 samples originated in the United States, Italy and Spain. PBMCs, B-cell-depleted T cells, or T cells provided the cDNA or gDNA that made up the material.

TCRdb keeps only in-frame clones here, not all; method: immunoSEQ multiplex PCR. Of hundreds of thousands of clones listed, 88% are singletons. This clonotype originated in a woman between 35 and 50 years old with acute COVID-19. Sequencing was done on a sample of PBMCs or T cells enriched from blood (not recorded which).

The CDR3 bases are TGTGCCAGCTCGTTCACAGGGACGACTATCCATGAGCAGTTCTTC. This gives the protein CASSFTGTTIHEQFF. The chain recombines TRBV6-5 with TRBJ2-1, with D possibly matching TRBD1 (6 bases). Trimming removed 8 bases at V and 8 bases at J, with 22 bases between. Germline V lookup: CDR1 MNHEY, CDR2 SVGAGI. This CDR3 spans 15 amino acids.